What follows is one TCR beta chain and its context. Within the sample, other DNA sequences also encode this same CDR3. This specimen comes from a study of blood T cell repertoires in COVID-19. Study information: Sites in the United States, Italy and Spain provided acute and convalescent COVID-19 samples. PBMCs, B-cell-depleted T cells, or T cells were the source of the cDNA or gDNA that made up the material.

As handled by the study authors: Reference gene primers were amplified, and this amplification served to estimate nucleated cell counts. Sequenced by immunoSEQ multiplex PCR; TCRdb stores in-frame clones only, minus some. The V and J calls and clone size come from that table; D and trimming were worked out from the DNA. This sample has approximately 240,000 clones; approximately 83% occur once, and the top ten carry about 2.4%. The receptor comes from a woman aged 55-75 years with acute or convalescent COVID-19. The sequenced sample was peripheral blood.

The CDR3 protein is CASSPTGTSGETQYF. Written as DNA, the CDR3 is TGTGCCAGCAGCCCAACCGGGACCAGCGGGGAGACCCAGTACTTC. The chain uses TRBV7-3 and TRBJ2-5; a weak D match, TRBD2 (6 bases). V lost 5 bases and J lost 5, with 18 bases in between. Germline V gene lookup returns CDR1 SGHTA and CDR2 FQGTGA. The CDR3 loop spans 15 amino acids. The full variable domain, rest sourced from reference TRBV7-3 and TRBJ2-5, is GAGVSQTPSNKVTEKGKYVELRCDPISGHTALYWYRQSLGQGPEFLIYFQGTGAADDSGLPNDRFFAVRPEGSVSTLKIQRTERGDSAVYLCASSPTGTSGETQYFGPGTRLLVL.